The T cell receptor beta chain under discussion was sequenced for a study of blood T cells in healthy people across ages. PCR was performed a second time for about 7 to 11 cycles using a sample-barcoded 5' primer and a J-beta primer mix. TCRdb independently ran MiXCR on the 5' RACE reads; one entry per CDR3 protein. The data contain hundreds of thousands of distinct CDR3 sequences, around 62% of them singletons. Germline values: CDR1 SNHLY, CDR2 FYNNEI. This CDR3 contains 15 residues. V lost 6 bases and J lost 0; bases outside the gene matches: 4. The V call is TRBV2, the J call TRBJ1-5; 8 bases match TRBD1. This clonotype originated in a man aged 25 to 40 in good health. Material for sequencing was blood. This CDR3 is CASRVDRDSNQPQHF. CDR3 sequence (DNA): TGTGCCAGCAGGGTGGACAGGGATAGCAATCAGCCCCAGCATTTT.